This paragraph covers one T cell receptor beta chain sequence. Its antigen remains unknown. These data come from a study of T cell responses to AZD1222 COVID-19 vaccine. Study-wide results and caveats: Per reports, nearly half of all spike-specific TCRs target regions that are unmutated in variants.

V was trimmed by 2 bases and J by 7 bases, leaving 11 bases between them. This CDR3 spans 12 amino acids. CDR1 and CDR2 (germline): GTSNPN, SVGIG (reference sequence). Sequenced by immunoSEQ multiplex PCR; TCRdb stores in-frame clones only, minus some. Altogether around 140,000 clones are present, 91% being singletons, with the ten largest covering under 2%. The source is an adult who received the AZD1222 COVID-19 vaccine. J is TRBJ1-2 and V is TRBV30; D ambiguous. Here the sequenced sample was peripheral blood, taken 28 days after the second AZD1222 dose. The CDR3 reads CAWSPTSGGYTF. The CDR3 coding sequence is TGTGCCTGGAGTCCCACCTCCGGTGGCTACACCTTC.